This T cell receptor (beta chain) appears in the sequencing data of a study of cytomegalovirus exposure and HLA in healthy donors. The PCR employed 60 Vbeta primers together with 13 Jbeta primers. TCRdb's table, derived via immunoSEQ multiplex PCR, lists solely in-frame clones and lacks some. There are about 61,000 clones in the sample; roughly 90% occur only once, and less than 1.6% lies in the top ten. Those who donated were healthy bone marrow donors. Broader study findings: The CMV antigen specificity of a few CMV-associated chains was confirmed through in vitro analysis. Some TCR beta chains (more than 150 of them) were listed as cytomegalovirus-associated.

About this clone itself: Its target is not known.

Trimming left V 6 bases short and J 2 bases short, with 16 bases between. CDR3 length equals 15 residues. Germline V lookup: CDR1 LNHDA, CDR2 SQIVND (reference sequence). Sequenced: PBMCs. The chain couples TRBV19 to TRBJ1-1, with a tentative D call TRBD1 (6 bases). The TCR sequence derives from a young man in good health and CMV-seropositive. The CDR3 nucleotides read TGTGCCAGTAGGGCCCGGACAGCGAGCAACACTGAAGCTTTCTTT. Translating gives CASRARTASNTEAFF.